These 17 T cell receptor beta chains share one sample of origin, sequenced in a study of blood T cell repertoires in COVID-19. The table came from immunoSEQ multiplex PCR; TCRdb's copy has only in-frame clones and leaves some out. The data contain some 99,000 clones, about 90% of them singletons. Specimen: peripheral blood. The receptors shown here come from a human donor with COVID-19, enrolled during active disease. The donor label of this sample is uncertain.

The chain links TRBV21-1 to TRBJ1-1. TRBV21-1 is marked as a pseudogene. This CDR3 contains 12 residues. Here the CDR3 DNA reads TGTGCCAGCAGCAAGGGGGGCACTGAAGCTTTCTTT. Protein product: CASSKGGTEAFF.

This chain links TRBV6-5 with TRBJ1-6; 8 bases are a match to TRBD1. This CDR3 has 14 amino acids. Germline CDR1 is MNHEY and CDR2 is SVGAGI. V trimming: 6 bases; J trimming: 10 bases; junction bases outside the gene matches: 8. CDR3 nucleotides: TGTGCCAGCAGAGCCGGACAGGGAAACTCACCCCTCCACTTT. As protein: CASRAGQGNSPLHF.

The chain is built from TRBV20-1 and TRBJ1-5; 9 bases agree with TRBD1. The CDR3 loop spans 14 amino acids. V was pared by 3 bases and J by 6 bases, with 6 bases of the junction left unmatched. Per germline, CDR1 DFQATT and CDR2 SNEGSKA (reference sequence). The CDR3 nucleotides read TGCAGTGCTAGTGGGGACAGGGCATCTCAGCCCCAGCATTTT. Its protein product is CSASGDRASQPQHF.

The chain employs TRBV5-5 and TRBJ1-5, with D perhaps TRBD1 (6 bases). This CDR3 is built from 14 residues. V was trimmed by 4 bases and J by 7 bases, leaving 15 bases between them. Germline CDR1 SGHKS, CDR2 YYEKEE (reference sequence). CDR3 nucleotides: TGTGCCAGCAGCCCCCAGACGGGGGGCCAGCCCCAGCATTTT. Translation gives CASSPQTGGQPQHF.

This clone was seen a handful of times. DNA for the CDR3: TGTGCCAGCAGTGAACCCCAGAGCAATCAGCCCCAGCATTTT. Its translation is CASSEPQSNQPQHF. This rearrangement joins TRBV2 to TRBJ1-5, with no clear D. The CDR3 contains 14 residues. V lost 2 bases and J 1 base, leaving 6 bases between the germline ends. Per germline, CDR1 SNHLY and CDR2 FYNNEI.

The chain is built from TRBV24-1 and TRBJ2-5; tentative D call: TRBD1 (7 bases). The germline V gene has CDR1 KGHDR and CDR2 SFDVKD. This CDR3 spans 15 amino acids. Trimming stripped 1 base from V and 3 bases from J, with 11 bases between. The CDR3 sequence is CATSDLGGGEETQYF. In DNA, the CDR3 is TGTGCCACCAGTGATTTAGGAGGGGGCGAAGAGACCCAGTACTTC.

V usage is TRBV28 and J usage is TRBJ1-2; D is unresolved. The V end lost 0 bases, the J end lost 4 bases, and 6 bases lay between the germline ends. The germline CDR1 and CDR2 sequences are MDHEN and SYDVKM. The CDR3 is 13 amino acids. CDR3 amino acids: CASSLWGIYGYTF. CDR3 coding DNA: TGTGCCAGCAGTTTATGGGGCATCTATGGCTACACCTTC.

The V call is TRBV2, the J call TRBJ2-5, with 11 bases lining up with TRBD2. V was clipped by 10 bases and J by 9 bases; unmatched bases: 10. The CDR3 totals 13 residues. CDR1 SNHLY and CDR2 FYNNEI come from the germline V gene. The CDR3 protein is CATRKGSGGAQYF. The CDR3 bases are TGTGCCACAAGAAAAGGTAGCGGGGGGGCCCAGTACTTC.

The J gene is TRBJ1-4, the V gene TRBV6-5, with 7 bases aligning to TRBD1. Looked up from germline, CDR1 is MNHEY and CDR2 is SVGAGI. The CDR3 runs to 12 residues. The V segment lost 2 bases and the J segment 11 bases; nucleotides outside the gene matches: 2. The CDR3 is CASSYPGGKLFF. The CDR3 DNA reads TGTGCCAGCAGTTACCCAGGGGGGAAACTGTTTTTT.

V and J are TRBV6-5 and TRBJ2-7; 7 bases line up with TRBD1. Germline V lookup: CDR1 MNHEY, CDR2 SVGAGI. V lost 7 bases to trimming and J lost 2 bases; unmatched junction nucleotides: 11. This CDR3 has 15 residues. The DNA of the CDR3 is TGTGCCAGCAAACCATCCGGGACAGAACCCTACGAGCAGTACTTC. It yields the protein CASKPSGTEPYEQYF.

CDR3 nucleotides: TGCGCCAGCAGCCCAGCGGGGGGGCGGAGGAGTGAGCAGTTCTTC. It specifies CASSPAGGRRSEQFF. J is TRBJ2-1 and V is TRBV4-1; 10 bases align to TRBD2. The CDR3 runs 15 residues. V lost 4 bases, J lost 9 bases, and 9 bases stayed unmatched. CDR1 MGHRA and CDR2 YSYEKL come from the germline V gene.

This rearrangement joins TRBV5-6 to TRBJ2-1; D is unresolved. In germline, CDR1 is SGHDT, CDR2 YYEEEE. V lost 0 bases to trimming and J lost 1 base, with 11 bases between them. This CDR3 comprises 16 residues. The CDR3 loop is CASSLEWRISYNEQFF. CDR3 nucleotide sequence: TGTGCCAGCAGCTTGGAATGGCGGATTTCCTACAATGAGCAGTTCTTC.

The chain joins TRBV27 to TRBJ2-7; D perhaps matches TRBD2 (6 bases). There are 15 residues in the CDR3. CDR1 and CDR2 (germline): MNHEY, SMNVEV (reference sequence). V was clipped by 6 bases and J by 1 base, with 16 bases between them. DNA for the CDR3: TGTGCCAGCAGCCCAAGGCGGGGAGCTTCCTACGAGCAGTACTTC. This translates into CASSPRRGASYEQYF.

The count of this clone is one. J is TRBJ1-2 and V is TRBV5-4; 9 nucleotides match TRBD1. Germline CDR1 is SGHNT and CDR2 is YYREEE (reference sequence). This CDR3 has 16 amino acids. V lost 4 bases, J lost 3 bases, and 10 bases stayed unmatched. The CDR3, as DNA: TGTGCCAGCAGCCTGGGACAGGGCCAAGGGCACTATGGCTACACCTTC. Amino acids: CASSLGQGQGHYGYTF.

The chain employs TRBV11-2 and TRBJ1-3; D remains ambiguous. CDR1 is SGHAT, CDR2 FQNNGV, per germline. This CDR3 spans 15 amino acids. Between the trimmed V and J ends, which lost 5 bases and 7 bases, there was a span of 18 bases. The CDR3 region has the DNA TGTGCCAGCAGCGCCGATCGGTTGGGAGCGAACACCATATATTTT. Its translation: CASSADRLGANTIYF.

The chain links TRBV2 to TRBJ2-3; TRBD2 matches 13 bases. The CDR3 covers 15 residues. Trimming removed 7 bases from V and 4 bases from J; junction bases left unmatched: 5. The germline CDR1 and CDR2 sequences are SNHLY and FYNNEI. CDR3 sequence reads: CASTGLAGVSDTQYF. CDR3 nucleotides: TGTGCCAGCACAGGACTAGCGGGGGTCTCAGATACGCAGTATTTT.

The chain uses TRBV21-1 and TRBJ1-4. TRBV21-1 is flagged as a pseudogene. CDR3 length: 21 amino acids. CDR3 amino acids: CASSPTGWGGSKRATNEKLFF. The CDR3 bases are TGTGCCAGCAGCCCCACGGGTTGGGGGGGCTCAAAGCGCGCAACTAATGAAAAACTGTTTTTT.